A single T cell receptor beta chain is shown here with its context. Its antigen is unknown. Brentuximab vedotin exposure varied among the patients, all of whom had relapsed after autologous stem cell transplantation. The study recorded best responses of complete response, partial response or progressive disease. V shed 3 bases and J shed 2 bases, with 15 bases lying between them. The CDR3 is made up of 17 amino acids. CDR1 and CDR2 (germline): SGHNT, YYREEE (reference sequence). Method: immunoSEQ multiplex PCR; TCRdb's copy keeps in-frame clones and lacks some. The repertoire consists of 20,000 to 30,000 clones, with roughly 80% occurring once and the leading ten covering nearly 8%. This entry belongs to a study of PD-1 blockade in classical Hodgkin lymphoma. Study-wide findings and caveats: Individuals who commenced nivolumab within less than 1 year of ASCT were excluded. Reported findings placed baseline TCR diversity lower in newly diagnosed patients (compared with healthy donors). Compared with baseline, CD4+ but not CD8+ TCR diversity had risen significantly by C4D1.

The gene calls are TRBV5-4 and TRBJ2-6, with D hard to call. The sequence was collected from a human donor with classical Hodgkin lymphoma. This material consisted of peripheral blood mononuclear cells (PBMCs), taken before the second cycle of nivolumab. This CDR3 is CASSSASAGAGANVLTF. CDR3 nucleotide sequence: TGTGCCAGCAGCTCAGCAAGCGCTGGGGCTGGGGCCAACGTCCTGACTTTC.